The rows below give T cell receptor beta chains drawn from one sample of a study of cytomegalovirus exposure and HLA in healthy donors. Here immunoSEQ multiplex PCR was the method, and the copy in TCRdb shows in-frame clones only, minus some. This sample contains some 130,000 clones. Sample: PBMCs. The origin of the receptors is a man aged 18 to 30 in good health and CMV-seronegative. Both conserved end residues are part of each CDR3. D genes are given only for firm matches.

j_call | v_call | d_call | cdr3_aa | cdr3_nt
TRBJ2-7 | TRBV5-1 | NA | CASSATVGYEQYF | TGCGCCAGCAGCGCCACAGTGGGCTACGAGCAGTACTTC
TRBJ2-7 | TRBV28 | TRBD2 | CASSFRTSGYEQYF | TGTGCCAGCAGTTTTAGGACTAGCGGATACGAGCAGTACTTC
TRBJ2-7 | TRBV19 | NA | CASSIGEGYEQYF | TGTGCCAGTAGTATAGGAGAGGGCTACGAGCAGTACTTC
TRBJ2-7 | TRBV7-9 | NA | CASSKEGLRHEQYF | TGTGCCAGCAGCAAAGAGGGCCTAAGGCACGAGCAGTACTTC
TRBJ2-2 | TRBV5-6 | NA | CASSPRGRSNTGELFF | TGTGCCAGCAGCCCCAGGGGCAGGTCGAACACCGGGGAGCTGTTTTTT
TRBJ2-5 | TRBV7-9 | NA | CASSSGQGGATQYF | TGTGCCAGCAGCTCCGGACAGGGAGGGGCGACCCAGTACTTC
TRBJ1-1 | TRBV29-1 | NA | CSLSEGTNTEAFF | TGCAGCTTATCGGAGGGGACCAACACTGAAGCTTTCTTT
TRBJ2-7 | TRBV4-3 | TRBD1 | CASSQEGQGAYEQYF | TGCGCCAGCAGCCAAGAAGGGCAGGGGGCCTACGAGCAGTACTTC
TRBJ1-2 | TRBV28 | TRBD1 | CASSISRQGDLGYTF | TGTGCCAGCAGTATCTCGAGACAGGGGGATTTGGGCTACACCTTC
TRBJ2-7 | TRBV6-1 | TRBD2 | CASSATSGRLPSRPEQYF | TGTGCCAGCAGTGCGACTAGCGGGAGGCTACCATCCCGTCCCGAGCAGTACTTC
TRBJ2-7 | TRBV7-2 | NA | CASSSDSYSYEQYF | TGTGCCAGCAGCTCGGACAGCTACTCCTACGAGCAGTACTTC
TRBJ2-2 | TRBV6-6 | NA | CATASTGELFF | TGTGCCACCGCGAGTACCGGGGAGCTGTTTTTT
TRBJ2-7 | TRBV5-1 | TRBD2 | CASSFGLAGEGEQYF | TGCGCCAGCAGCTTTGGACTAGCGGGAGAAGGTGAGCAGTACTTC
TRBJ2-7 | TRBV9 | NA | CASSAQVSDTYEQYF | TGTGCCAGCAGCGCACAGGTTTCGGATACCTACGAGCAGTACTTC
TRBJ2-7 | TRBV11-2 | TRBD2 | CASSSVTSGSYEQYF | TGTGCCAGCAGCTCTGTGACTAGCGGCTCCTACGAGCAGTACTTC
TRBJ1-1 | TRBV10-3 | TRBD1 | CATRQGSFVAFF | TGTGCCACACGACAGGGGAGTTTTGTTGCTTTCTTT